The 26 T cell receptor beta chains listed next were all sequenced from one sample in a study of blood T cell repertoires in COVID-19. Sequencing was performed with immunoSEQ multiplex PCR; in TCRdb, only in-frame clones are kept and a portion is missing. Among more than 40,000 clones listed, 86% were seen once. The specimen was PBMCs or T cells enriched from blood (not recorded which). The source of these receptors is a woman aged 45-59 years who had recovered from COVID-19.

This chain connects TRBV6-2 or TRBV6-3 to TRBJ2-7, with 9 bases aligning to TRBD1. The CDR3 is made up of 14 amino acids. V dropped 6 bases and J dropped 3; count of bases not matched to a gene: 6. Per germline, CDR1 MNHEY and CDR2 SVGEGT. In nucleotides, the CDR3 is TGTGCCAGCAGCTCCGGGACAGGGTACTACGAGCAGTACTTC. Protein sequence: CASSSGTGYYEQYF.

The chain combines TRBV3-1 (or the pseudogene TRBV3-2) with TRBJ2-3, with D possibly being TRBD1 (6 bases). This CDR3 has 15 residues. Trimming cost V 4 bases and J 1 base, with 12 bases left between them. CDR1 LGHDT and CDR2 YNNKEL come from the germline V gene (reference sequence). CDR3 sequence: CASSRRGPRTDTQYF. CDR3 nucleotide sequence: TGTGCCAGCAGCCGCAGGGGCCCGCGCACAGATACGCAGTATTTT.

This chain connects TRBV5-1 to TRBJ2-2; 8 bases align to TRBD1. Germline CDR1 and CDR2: SGHRS and YFSETQ. With 5 bases clipped from V and 4 bases from J, the junction kept 7 bases outside the gene matches. This CDR3 is built from 15 residues. Here the CDR3 DNA reads TGCGCCAGCAGACAAGGACAGGGTGGCACCGGGGAGCTGTTTTTT. Translation gives CASRQGQGGTGELFF.

The V call is TRBV28, the J call TRBJ2-7; tentative D call: TRBD1 (5 bases). The CDR3 extends over 13 amino acids. Germline V gene sequence: CDR1 MDHEN, CDR2 SYDVKM. V lost 8 bases and J 2 bases, leaving 13 bases between the germline ends. The CDR3 loop reads CASGHSLTYEQYF. The CDR3 coding sequence is TGTGCCAGCGGACACAGCCTAACCTACGAGCAGTACTTC.

The rearrangement links TRBV6-1 to TRBJ1-4, with 8 bases aligning to TRBD1. Germline CDR1 MNHNS, CDR2 SASEGT. V trimming: 3 bases; J trimming: 4 bases; junction bases outside the gene matches: 13. The CDR3 is 18 amino acids. This CDR3 is CASSDTPRPGQDNEKLFF. Here the CDR3 DNA reads TGTGCCAGCAGTGACACCCCGCGACCGGGACAGGATAATGAAAAACTGTTTTTT.

Here the CDR3 reads CASSREDRALYGYTF. The CDR3 DNA sequence: TGTGCCAGCAGTAGGGAGGACAGGGCCCTTTATGGCTACACCTTC. The chain combines TRBV6-5 with TRBJ1-2, with TRBD1 matching 8 bases. Germline values: CDR1 MNHEY, CDR2 SVGAGI. The CDR3 covers 15 residues. V shed 5 bases, J shed 5 bases, and the junction held 10 bases outside the gene matches.

The J gene is TRBJ2-1, the V gene TRBV28, with 14 bases aligning to TRBD2. J was trimmed by 8 bases and V by 9 bases; bases with no gene match: 9. This CDR3 contains 15 residues. CDR1 and CDR2 (germline): MDHEN, SYDVKM. Written as DNA, the CDR3 is TGTGCCAGTAAGACCACGGGACTAGCGGGAGATGAGCAGTTCTTC. As protein: CASKTTGLAGDEQFF.

V and J are TRBV28 and TRBJ2-1; 9 bases agree with TRBD2. Trimming at V came to 8 bases and at J to 3 bases, leaving 5 bases not matched to a gene. This CDR3 is 14 amino acids long. From germline, CDR1 is MDHEN and CDR2 SYDVKM. The CDR3 DNA is TGTGCCAGCGGTAAGACTAGCGGCTACAATGAGCAGTTCTTC. Its translation is CASGKTSGYNEQFF.

The genes are TRBV15 and TRBJ2-5, with D tentatively TRBD1 (6 bases). The CDR3 spans 13 residues. Looked up from germline, CDR1 is LNHNV and CDR2 is YYDKDF (reference sequence). Trimming took off 2 bases at V and 4 bases at J, with 8 bases between the two ends. As DNA, the CDR3 is TGTGCCACCAGCAGACAGGGGTCAGAGACCCAGTACTTC. It translates to CATSRQGSETQYF.

CDR3 sequence reads: CASSLGGGGDTDTQYF. The CDR3 DNA sequence: TGTGCCAGCAGCTTAGGAGGTGGCGGGGACACAGATACGCAGTATTTT. V and J are TRBV13 and TRBJ2-3; a possible D gene is TRBD2 (6 bases). The CDR3 extends over 16 amino acids. Trimming removed 0 bases at V and 2 bases at J, with 12 bases between. In germline, CDR1 is PRHDT, CDR2 FYEKMQ (reference sequence).

The genes are TRBV6-1 and TRBJ1-5; tentative D call: TRBD1 (5 bases). This CDR3 comprises 14 residues. V lost 6 bases to trimming and J lost 5 bases, with 14 bases between them. Germline CDR1 MNHNS, CDR2 SASEGT. The CDR3 is CASSPTAEDQPQHF. As DNA, the CDR3 is TGTGCCAGCAGCCCGACAGCAGAGGATCAGCCCCAGCATTTT.

V and J are TRBV30 and TRBJ1-4; a weak D match, TRBD1 (6 bases). The V and J ends lost 1 base and 7 bases respectively, with 19 bases between them. The CDR3 length is 16 residues. In germline, CDR1 is GTSNPN, CDR2 SVGIG (reference sequence). The CDR3, as DNA: TGTGCCTGGAGTGAGAGTGGTGCAGGGGTTGGTGAAAAACTGTTTTTT. It encodes CAWSESGAGVGEKLFF.

This clone was detected a few times. The V and J genes are TRBV6-4 and TRBJ1-5; 9 bases are a match to TRBD1. V dropped 6 bases and J dropped 6; count of bases not matched to a gene: 9. The V gene's germline CDR1 is MRHNA and CDR2 SNTAGT. This CDR3 has 15 amino acids. The CDR3 loop is CASRVLRDRVQPQHF. The CDR3 coding sequence is TGTGCCAGCAGGGTACTCCGGGACAGGGTTCAGCCCCAGCATTTT.

The rearrangement links TRBV19 to TRBJ2-6, with D maybe TRBD1 (5 bases). This CDR3 has 14 amino acids. Germline-derived CDR1 and CDR2 are LNHDA and SQIVND (reference sequence). Trimming cost V 9 bases and J 1 base, with 10 bases left between them. The CDR3 sequence is CASEQGSGANVLTF. The CDR3 nucleotides are TGTGCCAGCGAGCAGGGTTCTGGGGCCAACGTCCTGACTTTC.

This CDR3 reads CASSLPGTGESKTIYF. The CDR3 DNA sequence: TGTGCCAGCAGCTTACCGGGGACAGGGGAAAGTAAGACCATATATTTT. This sequence joins TRBV7-8 and TRBJ1-3, with 10 bases lining up with TRBD1. V was pared by 2 bases and J by 10 bases, with 11 bases of the junction left unmatched. Per germline, CDR1 SGHVS and CDR2 FQNEAQ. The CDR3 contains 16 residues. The entire variable domain, with the rest obtained from reference TRBV7-8 and TRBJ1-3, is as follows: GAGVSQSPRYKVAKRGQDVALRCDPISGHVSLFWYQQALGQGPEFLTYFQNEAQLDKSGLPSDRFFAERPEGSVSTLKIQRTQQEDSAVYLCASSLPGTGESKTIYFGEGSWLTVV.

The rearrangement joins TRBV19 to TRBJ2-7, with a possible D match to TRBD1 (6 bases). This CDR3 contains 15 residues. Trimming stripped 5 bases from V and 9 bases from J, with 23 bases between. The germline V gene has CDR1 LNHDA and CDR2 SQIVND (reference sequence). CDR3 sequence: CASSPRDIPTTMQYF. CDR3 nucleotides: TGTGCCAGTAGTCCGAGGGACATACCTACTACGATGCAGTACTTC.

This chain joins TRBV19 and TRBJ2-2, with TRBD2 identical over 12 bases. V was pared by 3 bases and J by 4 bases, with 9 bases of the junction left unmatched. Germline loops: CDR1 LNHDA, CDR2 SQIVND (reference sequence). CDR3 length: 18 amino acids. The CDR3: CASSILAGGPRSTGELFF. The CDR3 region has the DNA TGTGCCAGTAGTATTCTAGCGGGAGGGCCCCGGAGCACCGGGGAGCTGTTTTTT. Drawing the rest from reference TRBV19 and TRBJ2-2, the complete variable domain is DGGITQSPKYLFRKEGQNVTLSCEQNLNHDAMYWYRQDPGQGLRLIYYSQIVNDFQKGDIAEGYSVSREKKESFPLTVTSAQKNPTAFYLCASSILAGGPRSTGELFFGEGSRLTVL.

The chain couples TRBV19 to TRBJ1-1; D gene unclear. The germline gives CDR1 LNHDA, CDR2 SQIVND (reference sequence). CDR3 length: 16 amino acids. V lost 3 bases and J 3 bases, leaving 17 bases between the germline ends. CDR3 sequence reads: CASSMPIGGFHTEAFF. The CDR3 DNA reads TGTGCCAGTAGTATGCCCATCGGCGGCTTCCACACTGAAGCTTTCTTT.

The gene calls are TRBV5-6 and TRBJ2-7, with a possible D match to TRBD1 (6 bases). The CDR3 loop spans 14 amino acids. V was shortened by 6 bases and J by 7 bases, with 20 bases between the two germline ends. Germline loops: CDR1 SGHDT, CDR2 YYEEEE. CDR3: CASTPGNREIEQYF. The CDR3 DNA follows: TGTGCCAGCACCCCGGGGAACAGGGAGATTGAGCAGTACTTC.

This CDR3 is CASSLDGRAEETQYF. Here the CDR3 DNA reads TGCGCCAGCAGCTTGGACGGGAGGGCCGAAGAGACCCAGTACTTC. The V gene is TRBV5-1, the J gene TRBJ2-5; TRBD2 matches 8 bases. From germline, CDR1 is SGHRS and CDR2 YFSETQ. The CDR3 spans 15 residues. The junction had 4 bases not matched to a gene; V was cut back by 0 bases and J by 3 bases.

This sequence joins TRBV19 and TRBJ2-1; 12 nucleotides match TRBD2. J lost 2 bases, V lost 3 bases, and 5 bases had no gene match. There are 17 residues in the CDR3. Looked up from germline, CDR1 is LNHDA and CDR2 is SQIVND (reference sequence). The CDR3 is CASSIESSGRAYNEQFF. CDR3 in DNA: TGTGCCAGTAGTATCGAGTCTAGCGGGAGGGCCTACAATGAGCAGTTCTTC.

The rearrangement links TRBV4-3 to TRBJ1-6, with TRBD1 as a possible D gene (5 bases). Germline assignment: CDR1 LGHNA and CDR2 YSLEER. This CDR3 contains 17 residues. Trimming cost V 0 bases and J 9 bases, with 18 bases left between them. This CDR3 reads CASSQDVRAGSASPLHF. As DNA, the CDR3 is TGCGCCAGCAGCCAAGATGTAAGGGCAGGGTCGGCTTCACCCCTCCACTTT.

The chain combines TRBV4-1 with TRBJ2-1, with a possible D match to TRBD2 (6 bases). The CDR3 is 16 residues long. Germline CDR1 MGHRA, CDR2 YSYEKL. Deletions cut 0 bases from V and 0 bases from J, with 9 bases between. This chain's CDR3 is CASSQERDSSYNEQFF. CDR3 nucleotide sequence: TGCGCCAGCAGCCAAGAGCGGGATAGCTCCTACAATGAGCAGTTCTTC.

This chain joins TRBV19 and TRBJ2-6, with 11 nucleotides matching TRBD1. The CDR3 sequence is 19 residues long. V dropped 1 base and J dropped 0; count of bases not matched to a gene: 5. The germline V gene encodes CDR1 LNHDA and CDR2 SQIVND (reference sequence). The CDR3 sequence is CASSIGGQGGPSGANVLTF. The DNA for the CDR3 is TGTGCCAGTAGTATAGGGGGACAGGGGGGACCCTCTGGGGCCAACGTCCTGACTTTC.

The V gene is TRBV6-6, the J gene TRBJ1-5; 7 bases match TRBD1. The CDR3 totals 16 residues. The germline V gene has CDR1 MNHNY and CDR2 SVGAGI (reference sequence). V was clipped by 6 bases and J by 6 bases; unmatched bases: 14. The CDR3 protein is CASSRAWTGLTQPQHF. The CDR3 region has the DNA TGTGCCAGCAGCAGGGCATGGACAGGCCTGACTCAGCCCCAGCATTTT.

The rearrangement joins TRBV12-3 or TRBV12-4 to TRBJ1-5; 7 bases match TRBD1. The CDR3 length is 13 residues. V lost 5 bases to trimming and J lost 8 bases; unmatched junction nucleotides: 6. CDR3 in amino acids: CASSTDRVEPQHF. CDR3 nucleotides: TGTGCCAGCAGTACCGACAGGGTCGAGCCCCAGCATTTT.